A selection of T cell receptor beta chains follows, all from one sample in a study of neurological immune-mediated disorders. From the 5' RACE reads, TCRdb called clonotypes with MiXCR, one entry per CDR3 protein. The repertoire consists of about 35,000 distinct CDR3 sequences, with less than 5% occurring once and the leading ten covering roughly 2%. Sequences were obtained from PBMCs. The receptors derive from a man aged 25-40 years with multiple sclerosis. Both conserved end residues are part of each CDR3. Fields, in order: V gene, J gene, clone size, D gene, CDR3 DNA, CDR3 protein. The D gene is left open where the match is weak. A row's size may be missing; if present it is once, few, many or a size class.

TRBV20-1,TRBJ2-7,NA,NA,TGCAGTGCTACTCACCCTCCGGAGCAGTACTTC,CSATHPPEQYF
TRBV20-1,TRBJ1-1,NA,NA,TGCAGTGCTAGAGATATAGGGCAGTGGGGGACTGAAGCTTTCTTT,CSARDIGQWGTEAFF
TRBV29-1,TRBJ1-1,many,NA,TGCAGCGTGCAGGACAGCATGAACACTGAAGCTTTCTTT,CSVQDSMNTEAFF
TRBV5-1,TRBJ2-7,many,NA,TGCGCCAGCAGCTCCCCGGAAGACTCCTACGAGCAGTACTTC,CASSSPEDSYEQYF
TRBV5-1,TRBJ2-7,many,TRBD1,TGCGCCAGCAGCAGCGGGACAGGGGTCTACGAGCAGTACTTC,CASSSGTGVYEQYF
TRBV18,TRBJ2-3,many,NA,TGTGCCAGCTCACCACGAGGGCGAGGCGCAGATACGCAGTATTTT,CASSPRGRGADTQYF
TRBV11-2,TRBJ1-2,many,NA,TGTGCCAGCAGAACAGGGCTAGCTAACTATGGCTACACCTTC,CASRTGLANYGYTF
TRBV24-1,TRBJ2-7,many,NA,TGTGCCACCAGTGATGTGGGGAGGTCCTACGAGCAGTACTTC,CATSDVGRSYEQYF
TRBV10-3,TRBJ2-2,medium-sized,TRBD2,TGTGCCATCACAATAGCGGGTAACACCGGGGAGCTGTTTTTT,CAITIAGNTGELFF
TRBV12-3/TRBV12-4,TRBJ2-1,many,NA,TGTGCCAGCACCCGGACGGAGACCTACAATGAGCAGTTCTTC,CASTRTETYNEQFF
TRBV9,TRBJ2-3,many,NA,TGTGCCAGCAGCGTAGGAGGGGTTGGTACAGATACGCAGTATTTT,CASSVGGVGTDTQYF
TRBV9,TRBJ2-5,many,NA,TGTGCCAGCAGCGTTGGGTCAGACCCCTCCTGGGAGACCCAGTACTTC,CASSVGSDPSWETQYF
TRBV20-1,TRBJ2-1,many,NA,TGCAGTGCTGGACCTCAGTACAATGAGCAGTTCTTC,CSAGPQYNEQFF
TRBV20-1,TRBJ1-1,NA,NA,TGCAGTGCTAGGTGGCCCTGGGGGGGTAGGGACACTGAAGCTTTCTTT,CSARWPWGGRDTEAFF
TRBV12-3/TRBV12-4,TRBJ1-5,NA,NA,TGTGCCAGCAGCCCACCGGACGGGGGCGGTCAGCCCCAGCATTTT,CASSPPDGGGQPQHF
TRBV27,TRBJ2-7,many,NA,TGTGCCAGCAGTTCACTTTGGGACGGGAAGAACTACGAGCAGTACTTC,CASSSLWDGKNYEQYF
TRBV20-1,TRBJ2-2,many,TRBD2,TGCAGTGCTTCAGCGGGGGAGAAAGACACCGGGGAGCTGTTTTTT,CSASAGEKDTGELFF
TRBV5-6,TRBJ2-6,many,NA,TGTGCCAGCAGCTTGCCTGGCTCTGGGGCCAACGTCCTGACTTTC,CASSLPGSGANVLTF
TRBV5-6,TRBJ1-1,many,NA,TGTGCCAGCAGCTTGATGGGAGCAGGAGAAGCTTTCTTT,CASSLMGAGEAFF
TRBV20-1,TRBJ1-5,many,NA,TGCAGTGCTACAACTGCCGGCAATCAGCCCCAGAATTTT,CSATTAGNQPQNF
TRBV6-1,TRBJ1-6,many,NA,TGTGCCAGCAGTGAAGTAACGGAACCGGCGGGTTATCTTCCCCTCCACTTT,CASSEVTEPAGYLPLHF
TRBV9,TRBJ2-7,many,NA,TGTGCCAGCAGCGTAGGAGGCGGCAGTACCTACGAGCAGTACTTC,CASSVGGGSTYEQYF
TRBV5-1,TRBJ1-2,medium-sized,NA,TGCGCCAGCAGCTTGACAGCGTCTAACTATGGCTACACCTTC,CASSLTASNYGYTF
TRBV6-5,TRBJ2-3,many,NA,TGTGCCAGCAAACGACCTAGCGGCACAGATACGCAGTATTTT,CASKRPSGTDTQYF
TRBV5-1,TRBJ1-2,many,TRBD1,TGCGCCAGCAGCCCGACAGGGGGAGGTAGCTATGGCTACACCTTC,CASSPTGGGSYGYTF
TRBV20-1,TRBJ2-7,few,TRBD2,TGCAGTGCTTCCACGACTAGCGGGGGGTGGGTCGAGCAGTACTTC,CSASTTSGGWVEQYF
TRBV20-1,TRBJ1-2,many,NA,TGCAGTGCTGGGCGGGACGGAGCTAACTATGGCTACACCTTC,CSAGRDGANYGYTF
TRBV5-1,TRBJ2-2,many,TRBD1,TGCGCCAGCCGCCAGGGACAGGGGCCCTCCACCGGGGAGCTGTTTTTT,CASRQGQGPSTGELFF
TRBV12-3/TRBV12-4,TRBJ2-7,many,NA,TGTGCCAGCAGTTTGGTTTTTCCTCCCGAGCAGTACTTC,CASSLVFPPEQYF
TRBV9,TRBJ1-5,few,NA,TGTGCCAGCAGCGTAGAGGGAGGTAGTCAGCCCCAGAATTTT,CASSVEGGSQPQNF
TRBV7-9,TRBJ1-1,many,TRBD1,TGTGCCAGCAGCTTAGCCGCCGGGACAGCGAACACTGAAGCTTTCTTT,CASSLAAGTANTEAFF
TRBV7-8,TRBJ2-7,many,TRBD1,TGTGCCAGCAGCTTAATAGGGTTGGGACAGGGGAACTACGAGCAGTACTTC,CASSLIGLGQGNYEQYF
TRBV10-3,TRBJ2-1,many,NA,TGTGCCATCAGTGCCATCCCCGGGACATCCACCGGTGGTGAGCAGTTCTTC,CAISAIPGTSTGGEQFF
TRBV7-2,TRBJ1-1,many,NA,TGTGCCAGCAGTACCCCCGCTGCCGCTAAAGCTTTCTTT,CASSTPAAAKAFF
TRBV5-1,TRBJ1-1,many,TRBD1,TGCGCCAGCAGCTTGGTAGCAGGGGGTAGCACTGAAGCTTTCTTT,CASSLVAGGSTEAFF
TRBV24-1,TRBJ2-1,many,NA,TGTGCCACCAGTGATTATTCGGACAATGAGCAGTTCTTC,CATSDYSDNEQFF
TRBV5-1,TRBJ2-1,many,NA,TGCGCCAGCTTCGGGGGGCCCCCTGGGGACGAGCAGTTCTTC,CASFGGPPGDEQFF
TRBV6-6,TRBJ2-7,many,NA,TGTGCCAGCAGTTACCGGGACCTTGCCTACGAGCAGTACTTC,CASSYRDLAYEQYF
TRBV7-2,TRBJ1-4,many,NA,TGTGCCAGCAGCTTAATGCAGAGTAGTGAAAAACTGTTTTTT,CASSLMQSSEKLFF
TRBV6-6,TRBJ1-1,many,TRBD1,TGTGCCAGCAGTGGACAGGGGATAGATGAAGCTTTCTTT,CASSGQGIDEAFF
TRBV14,TRBJ1-2,NA,TRBD1,TGTGCCAGCAGCCGGAGATCCCGGGACAGGGACAACTATGGCTACACCTTC,CASSRRSRDRDNYGYTF
TRBV2,TRBJ1-4,many,NA,TGTGCCAGCAGTGAAGAGACCGTTGAGGAAAAACTGTTTTTT,CASSEETVEEKLFF
TRBV11-2,TRBJ2-3,few,NA,TGTGCCAGCCTAACAGATACGCAGTATTTT,CASLTDTQYF
TRBV4-1,TRBJ2-3,NA,NA,TGCGCCAGCAGCCAGGGCCAAACGGGGACAGATACGCAGTATTTT,CASSQGQTGTDTQYF
TRBV4-1,TRBJ2-1,NA,TRBD1,TGCGCCAGCAGCCCGTGGACAGGGACCTACAATGAGCAGTTCTTC,CASSPWTGTYNEQFF
TRBV29-1,TRBJ2-7,NA,NA,TGCAGCGTTGTAGGTCAGGGCGCCTACGAGCAGTACTTC,CSVVGQGAYEQYF
TRBV5-1,TRBJ2-3,many,NA,TGCGCCAGCAGTCTAGCGCCTACAGATACGCAGTATTTT,CASSLAPTDTQYF
TRBV27,TRBJ2-7,many,NA,TGTGCCAGCAGATTATCGAGTGCCCCGCTCTACGAGCAGTACTTC,CASRLSSAPLYEQYF